This entry concerns a single T cell receptor beta chain. Its cognate antigen has yet to be identified. Base-call qualities are not available, and no considerably larger clone is one nucleotide away. Donors formed part of the validation cohort, which comprised 120 subjects and was distinct from the first cohort of roughly 600 subjects. This entry belongs to a study of cytomegalovirus exposure and HLA in healthy donors (dated by TCRdb to 2017 to 2019). With regard to the full study: According to a later analysis, one platform produced both the roughly 110 validation repertoires and the 700 or so repertoires of the first cohort. A separate validation cohort of roughly 130 different subjects was used in addition to the roughly 620-subject first cohort. The study aimed to test whether signatures of past pathogen exposure could be identified by cataloging public T cell receptors. To predict cytomegalovirus infection status, the study combined high-throughput TCR immunosequencing, statistical association of individual TCRs with disease status, and machine learning. Results and caveats for the whole study, not just this receptor: A later analysis lacked HLA typing for the validation cohort, so it scored co-occurrence in that cohort across all 110 or so repertoires. It was suggested by the authors that the approach could potentially be generalized to other disease states and immunological phenotypes. The study gave a list of some 150 TCR beta chains associated with cytomegalovirus. Most TCR sequences were observed very rarely across donors, whereas some public TCRs were present in many individuals. Of the cluster scores, approximately 95% were above 0 in a later analysis, which found that TCRs clustered in the first cohort also tended to co-occur in the 95 to 150 validation repertoires. A few of the identified cytomegalovirus-associated TCR beta chains were confirmed in vitro to be specific for cytomegalovirus antigens. The classifier was reported to diagnose cytomegalovirus status with high specificity and sensitivity in both the original and validation cohorts.

Library preparation was by the immunoSEQ multiplex PCR assay. Per the authors' processing: A statistical classification framework was developed to diagnose cytomegalovirus status using the catalog of TCR beta chain sequences. Not all clones reach the TCRdb copy of this immuneACCESS table, which keeps in-frame sequences only. Checked studies attribute under half of the gap to unresolved V genes and leave the rest unexplained. V, J and clone size reflect that table, while D and trimming were determined from the DNA. This sample gives hundreds of thousands of clones in total; less than 95% of them show up just once. The ten largest clones take up around 3.1% of the sample. From cysteine to phenylalanine, the CDR3 is 14 amino acids long. Of the read, only the CDR3 DNA is kept; its 42 bases are in frame from base 1. Trimming accounts for 5 bases at V and 5 bases at J, while the number of junction bases matched to no gene is 2. CDR1 is given as MNHEY and CDR2 as SVGAGI, both from the germline V gene.

This TCR came from a woman aged 25 to 39 in good health and CMV-seronegative. The sample taken for sequencing was PBMCs. The rearranged chain carries TRBV6-5 and TRBJ2-2; 10 bases in between match TRBD2. The CDR3 is CASSTSGTTGELFF. The sequenced DNA is TGTGCCAGCAGTACTAGCGGGACAACCGGGGAGCTGTTTTTT.